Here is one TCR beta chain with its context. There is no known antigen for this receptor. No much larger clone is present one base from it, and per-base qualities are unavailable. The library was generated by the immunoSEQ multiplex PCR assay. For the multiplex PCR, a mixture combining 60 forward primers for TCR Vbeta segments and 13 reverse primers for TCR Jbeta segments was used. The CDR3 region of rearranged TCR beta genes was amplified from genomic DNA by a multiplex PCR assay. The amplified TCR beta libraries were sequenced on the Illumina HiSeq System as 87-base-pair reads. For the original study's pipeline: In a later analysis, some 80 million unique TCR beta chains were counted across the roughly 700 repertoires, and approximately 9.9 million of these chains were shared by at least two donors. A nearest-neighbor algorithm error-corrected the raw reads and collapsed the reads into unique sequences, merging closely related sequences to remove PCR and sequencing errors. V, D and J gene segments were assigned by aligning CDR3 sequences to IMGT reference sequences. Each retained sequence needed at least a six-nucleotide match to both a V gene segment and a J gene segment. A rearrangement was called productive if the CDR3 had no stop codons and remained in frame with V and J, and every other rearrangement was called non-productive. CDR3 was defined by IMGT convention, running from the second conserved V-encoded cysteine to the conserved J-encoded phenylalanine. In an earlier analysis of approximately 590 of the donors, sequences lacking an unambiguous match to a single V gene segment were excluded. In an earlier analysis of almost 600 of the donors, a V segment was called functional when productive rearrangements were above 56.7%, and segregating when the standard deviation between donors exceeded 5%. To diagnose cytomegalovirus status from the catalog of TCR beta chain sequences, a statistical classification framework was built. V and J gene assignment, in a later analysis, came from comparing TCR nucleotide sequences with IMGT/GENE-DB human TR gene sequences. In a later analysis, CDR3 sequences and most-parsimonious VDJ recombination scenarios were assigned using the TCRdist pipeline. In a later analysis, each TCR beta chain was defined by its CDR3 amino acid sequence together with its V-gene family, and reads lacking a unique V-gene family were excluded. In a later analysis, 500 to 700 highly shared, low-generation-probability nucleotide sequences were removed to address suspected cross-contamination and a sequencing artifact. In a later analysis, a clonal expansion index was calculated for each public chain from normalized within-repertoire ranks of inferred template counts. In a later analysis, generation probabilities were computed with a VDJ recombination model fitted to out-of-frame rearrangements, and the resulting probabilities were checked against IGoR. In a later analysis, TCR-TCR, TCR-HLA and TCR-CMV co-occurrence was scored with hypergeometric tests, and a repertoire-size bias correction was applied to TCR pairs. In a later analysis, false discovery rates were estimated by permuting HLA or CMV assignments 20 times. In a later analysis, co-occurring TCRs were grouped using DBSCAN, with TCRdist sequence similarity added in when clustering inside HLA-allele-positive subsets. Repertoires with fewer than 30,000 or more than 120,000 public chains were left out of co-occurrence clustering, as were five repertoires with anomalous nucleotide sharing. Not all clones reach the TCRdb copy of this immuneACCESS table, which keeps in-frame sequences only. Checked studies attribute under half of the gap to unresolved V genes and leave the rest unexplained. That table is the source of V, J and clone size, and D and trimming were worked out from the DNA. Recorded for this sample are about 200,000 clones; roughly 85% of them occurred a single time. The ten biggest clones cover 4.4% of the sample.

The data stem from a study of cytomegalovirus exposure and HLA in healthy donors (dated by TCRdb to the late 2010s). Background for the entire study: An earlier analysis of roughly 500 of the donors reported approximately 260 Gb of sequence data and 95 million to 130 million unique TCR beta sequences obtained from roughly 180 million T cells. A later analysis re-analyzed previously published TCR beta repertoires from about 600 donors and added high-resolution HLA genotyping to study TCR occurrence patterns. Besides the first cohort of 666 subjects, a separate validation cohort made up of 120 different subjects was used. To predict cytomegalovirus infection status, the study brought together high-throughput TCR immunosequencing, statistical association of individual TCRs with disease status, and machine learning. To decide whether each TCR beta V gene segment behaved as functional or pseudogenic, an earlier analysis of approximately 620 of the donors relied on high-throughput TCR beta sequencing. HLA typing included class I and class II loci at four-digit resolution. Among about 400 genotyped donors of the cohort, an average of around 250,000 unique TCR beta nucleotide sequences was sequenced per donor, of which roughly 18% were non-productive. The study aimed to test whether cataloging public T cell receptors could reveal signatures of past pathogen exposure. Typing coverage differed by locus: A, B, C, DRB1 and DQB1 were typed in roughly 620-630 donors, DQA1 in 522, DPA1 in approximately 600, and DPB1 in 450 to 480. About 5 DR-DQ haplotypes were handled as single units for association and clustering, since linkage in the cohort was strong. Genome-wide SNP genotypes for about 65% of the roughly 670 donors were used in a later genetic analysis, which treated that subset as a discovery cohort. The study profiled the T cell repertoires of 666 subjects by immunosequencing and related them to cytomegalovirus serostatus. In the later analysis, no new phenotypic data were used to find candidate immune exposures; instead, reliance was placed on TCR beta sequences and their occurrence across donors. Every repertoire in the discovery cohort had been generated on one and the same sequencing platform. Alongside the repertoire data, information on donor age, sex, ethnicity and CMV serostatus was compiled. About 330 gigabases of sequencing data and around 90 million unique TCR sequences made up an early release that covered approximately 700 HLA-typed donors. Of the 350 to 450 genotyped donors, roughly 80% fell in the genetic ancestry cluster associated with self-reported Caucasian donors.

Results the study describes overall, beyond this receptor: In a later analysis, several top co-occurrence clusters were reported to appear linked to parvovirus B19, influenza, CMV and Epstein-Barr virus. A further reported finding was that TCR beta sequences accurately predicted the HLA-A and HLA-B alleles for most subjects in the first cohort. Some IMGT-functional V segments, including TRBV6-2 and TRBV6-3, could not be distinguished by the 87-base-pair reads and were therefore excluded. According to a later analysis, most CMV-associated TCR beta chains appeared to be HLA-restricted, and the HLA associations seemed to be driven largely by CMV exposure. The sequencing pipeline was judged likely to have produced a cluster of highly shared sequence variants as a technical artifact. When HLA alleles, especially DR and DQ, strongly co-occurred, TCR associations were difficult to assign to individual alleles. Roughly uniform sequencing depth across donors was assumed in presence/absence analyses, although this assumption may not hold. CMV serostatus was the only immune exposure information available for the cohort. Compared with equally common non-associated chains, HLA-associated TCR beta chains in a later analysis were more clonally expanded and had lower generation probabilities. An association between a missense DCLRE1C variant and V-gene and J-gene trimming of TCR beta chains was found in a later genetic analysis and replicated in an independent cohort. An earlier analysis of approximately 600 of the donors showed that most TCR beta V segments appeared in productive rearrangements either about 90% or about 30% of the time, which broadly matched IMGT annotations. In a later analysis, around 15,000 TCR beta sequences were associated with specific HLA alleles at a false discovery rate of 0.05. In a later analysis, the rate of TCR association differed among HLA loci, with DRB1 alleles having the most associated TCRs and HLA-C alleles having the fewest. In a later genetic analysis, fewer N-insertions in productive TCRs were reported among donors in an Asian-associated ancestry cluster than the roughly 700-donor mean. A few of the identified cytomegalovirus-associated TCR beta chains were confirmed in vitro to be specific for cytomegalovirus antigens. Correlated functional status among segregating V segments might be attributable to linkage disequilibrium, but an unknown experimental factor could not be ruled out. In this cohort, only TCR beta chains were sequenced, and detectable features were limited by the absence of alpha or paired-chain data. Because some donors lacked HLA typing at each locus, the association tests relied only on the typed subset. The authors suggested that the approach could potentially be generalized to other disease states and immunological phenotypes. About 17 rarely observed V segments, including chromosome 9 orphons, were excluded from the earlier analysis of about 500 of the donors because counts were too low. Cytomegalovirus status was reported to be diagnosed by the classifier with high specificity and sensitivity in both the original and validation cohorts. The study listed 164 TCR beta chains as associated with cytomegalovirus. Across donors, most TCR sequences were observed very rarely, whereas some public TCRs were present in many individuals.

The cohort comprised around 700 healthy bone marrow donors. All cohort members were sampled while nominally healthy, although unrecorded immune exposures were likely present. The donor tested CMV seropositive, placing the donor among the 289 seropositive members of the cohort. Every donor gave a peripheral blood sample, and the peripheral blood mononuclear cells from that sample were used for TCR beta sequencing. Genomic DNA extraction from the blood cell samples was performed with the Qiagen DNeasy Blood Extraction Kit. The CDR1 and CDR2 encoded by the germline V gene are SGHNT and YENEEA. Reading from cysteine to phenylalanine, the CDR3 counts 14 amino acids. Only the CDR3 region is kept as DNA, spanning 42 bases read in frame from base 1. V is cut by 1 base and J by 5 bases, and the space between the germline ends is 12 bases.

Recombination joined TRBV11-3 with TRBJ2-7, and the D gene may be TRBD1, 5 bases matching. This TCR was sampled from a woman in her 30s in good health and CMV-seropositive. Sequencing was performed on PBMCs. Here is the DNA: TGTGCCAGCAGCTTAGGCAGGGTGGGGAACGAGCAGTACTTC. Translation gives CASSLGRVGNEQYF.